This is a list of T cell receptor beta chains from one sample in a study of blood T cell repertoires in COVID-19. Libraries were prepared by immunoSEQ multiplex PCR; TCRdb keeps only in-frame clonotypes and omits some of them. The sample consists of about 130,000 clones, approximately 80% of them appearing once. The sequenced sample consisted of peripheral blood. These receptors all stem from a man in his forties with active or convalescent COVID-19. CDR3s include the opening cysteine and the closing phenylalanine or tryptophan. Fields, in order: clone size, D gene, V gene, J gene, CDR3 protein, CDR3 DNA. A D gene is named only where the DNA matches it firmly. Clone size is not always given. Where it is, it says once, few, many or a class for expanded clones.

clone_size: -
d_call: TRBD2
v_call: TRBV5-1
j_call: TRBJ2-3
cdr3_aa: CASSNSGGTDTQYF
cdr3_nt: TGCGCCAGCAGTAATAGCGGGGGAACAGATACGCAGTATTTT

clone_size: -
d_call: -
v_call: TRBV6-5
j_call: TRBJ1-4
cdr3_aa: CASSLQGREKLFF
cdr3_nt: TGTGCCAGCAGTTTACAGGGCCGGGAAAAACTGTTTTTT

clone_size: -
d_call: TRBD1
v_call: TRBV5-1
j_call: TRBJ1-1
cdr3_aa: CASSVQGAAEAFF
cdr3_nt: TGCGCCAGCAGCGTACAGGGGGCGGCTGAAGCTTTCTTT

clone_size: once
d_call: -
v_call: TRBV11-2
j_call: TRBJ2-7
cdr3_aa: CASSLVRSSYEQYF
cdr3_nt: TGTGCCAGCAGCTTAGTGAGGAGCTCCTACGAGCAGTACTTC

clone_size: -
d_call: TRBD2
v_call: TRBV10-3
j_call: TRBJ2-5
cdr3_aa: CAIMPGGGGETQYF
cdr3_nt: TGTGCCATCATGCCCGGCGGGGGAGGAGAGACCCAGTACTTC

clone_size: -
d_call: TRBD2
v_call: TRBV7-8
j_call: TRBJ2-2
cdr3_aa: CASSLVWTSGGKGELFF
cdr3_nt: TGTGCCAGCAGCTTAGTTTGGACTAGCGGGGGGAAGGGGGAGCTGTTTTTT

clone_size: few
d_call: TRBD1
v_call: TRBV5-6
j_call: TRBJ1-1
cdr3_aa: CASSLARAGGYTEAFF
cdr3_nt: TGTGCCAGCAGCTTGGCCCGGGCAGGGGGGTACACTGAAGCTTTCTTT

clone_size: once
d_call: -
v_call: TRBV18
j_call: TRBJ2-7
cdr3_aa: CASSPTRGYEQYF
cdr3_nt: TGTGCCAGCTCACCGACTAGGGGCTACGAGCAGTACTTC

clone_size: -
d_call: -
v_call: TRBV4-1
j_call: TRBJ2-7
cdr3_aa: CASSQLDRPYYEQYF
cdr3_nt: TGCGCCAGCAGCCAGTTAGACAGGCCGTACTACGAGCAGTACTTC

clone_size: -
d_call: -
v_call: TRBV27
j_call: TRBJ1-4
cdr3_aa: CASRLEGRGEKLFF
cdr3_nt: TGTGCCAGCCGTTTGGAGGGAAGGGGTGAAAAACTGTTTTTT